A selection of T cell receptor beta chains follows, all from one sample in a study of cytomegalovirus exposure and HLA in healthy donors. Some clones are missing from TCRdb's copy, which holds only in-frame ones; the method was immunoSEQ multiplex PCR. In the table there are about 200,000 clones, around nine tenths of which are singletons. Sequencing input: PBMCs. These receptors all stem from a woman aged 18-30 years in good health and CMV-seronegative. Both conserved end residues are part of each CDR3. A D gene is named only where the DNA matches it firmly. The size field is filled for only some rows; it gives once, few, many or a size class.

V gene,D gene,clone size,J gene,CDR3 protein,CDR3 DNA
TRBV5-6,TRBD2,NA,TRBJ2-1,CASSLTGGSGRTYNEQFF,TGTGCCAGCAGCTTGACGGGGGGGAGCGGGAGAACCTACAATGAGCAGTTCTTC
TRBV14,NA,NA,TRBJ2-5,CASSQDDRETQYF,TGTGCCAGCAGCCAAGATGATCGGGAGACCCAGTACTTC
TRBV9,NA,NA,TRBJ2-2,CASSVAGGGANTGELFF,TGTGCCAGCAGCGTAGCCGGCGGGGGCGCGAACACCGGGGAGCTGTTTTTT
TRBV13,TRBD1,NA,TRBJ2-7,CASSLVRAGGSYEQYF,TGTGCCAGCAGCTTAGTCCGGGCAGGGGGTTCCTACGAGCAGTACTTC
TRBV4-2,TRBD2,NA,TRBJ2-1,CASSQDETSGSNEQFF,TGTGCCAGCAGCCAAGACGAGACTAGCGGGAGCAATGAGCAGTTCTTC
TRBV5-1,NA,few,TRBJ2-7,CASSVAQFTYEQYF,TGCGCCAGCAGCGTGGCTCAGTTCACCTACGAGCAGTACTTC
TRBV11-2,TRBD1,few,TRBJ1-2,CASSPGGNGYTF,TGTGCCAGCAGCCCAGGGGGAAATGGCTACACCTTC
TRBV30,TRBD1,few,TRBJ1-2,CAWSTGQGASGYTF,TGTGCCTGGAGCACTGGACAGGGGGCCTCTGGCTACACCTTC
TRBV27,TRBD1,NA,TRBJ2-7,CASRVRDRGQPYEQYF,TGTGCCAGCAGGGTCAGGGACAGGGGGCAGCCCTACGAGCAGTACTTC
TRBV2,NA,NA,TRBJ2-3,CASSEAVLWSSASTDTQYF,TGTGCCAGCAGTGAAGCGGTACTTTGGAGCTCGGCTAGCACAGATACGCAGTATTTT
TRBV7-2,TRBD2,NA,TRBJ2-2,CASSLSGRAANTGELFF,TGTGCCAGCAGCTTAAGCGGGAGGGCCGCGAACACCGGGGAGCTGTTTTTT
TRBV2,NA,NA,TRBJ2-1,CASSERRDNEQFF,TGTGCCAGCAGTGAAAGACGGGACAATGAGCAGTTCTTC
TRBV5-4,TRBD2,NA,TRBJ2-1,CASSLIAGGHNEQFF,TGTGCCAGCAGCTTGATCGCGGGAGGGCACAATGAGCAGTTCTTC
TRBV27,NA,NA,TRBJ2-7,CASSPRQTRLYFEQYF,TGTGCCAGCAGTCCCCGACAGACGCGTTTATATTTCGAGCAGTACTTC
TRBV10-2,NA,NA,TRBJ2-7,CASSESAGWHEQYF,TGCGCCAGCAGTGAGTCGGCAGGGTGGCACGAGCAGTACTTC
TRBV20-1,NA,once,TRBJ2-3,CSARFRDTQYF,TGCAGTGCTAGGTTCCGAGATACGCAGTATTTT
TRBV6-5,TRBD1,NA,TRBJ1-2,CASRPDRDQHYGYTF,TGTGCCAGCAGACCCGACAGGGATCAACACTATGGCTACACCTTC
TRBV18,NA,NA,TRBJ1-2,CASSPGSRIDYGYTF,TGTGCCAGCTCACCAGGGTCGCGGATAGACTATGGCTACACCTTC
TRBV6-5,TRBD1,NA,TRBJ1-2,CASSPGTGLEGYTF,TGTGCCAGCAGTCCCGGGACAGGGCTGGAGGGCTACACCTTC
TRBV9,NA,once,TRBJ2-3,CASSRSLRDGPDTQYF,TGTGCCAGCAGTCGTAGCTTGCGGGACGGTCCAGATACGCAGTATTTT
TRBV5-1,NA,few,TRBJ2-1,CASSLRGGGPYNEQFF,TGCGCCAGCAGCCTCCGCGGCGGAGGGCCCTACAATGAGCAGTTCTTC
TRBV10-2,NA,few,TRBJ1-2,CASSVTGYGYTF,TGCGCCAGCAGTGTTACAGGGTATGGCTACACCTTC
TRBV7-9,NA,NA,TRBJ2-5,CASSRRRGGEETQYF,TGTGCCAGCAGCCGCCGGCGAGGGGGTGAAGAGACCCAGTACTTC
TRBV13,NA,NA,TRBJ2-7,CASRKVQYGYEQYF,TGTGCCAGCAGGAAGGTACAGTACGGCTACGAGCAGTACTTC
TRBV9,TRBD1,NA,TRBJ1-2,CASSVVDRGTYGYTF,TGTGCCAGCAGCGTAGTCGACAGGGGGACTTATGGCTACACCTTC
TRBV7-6,NA,NA,TRBJ2-7,CASSFLSREQYF,TGTGCCAGCAGCTTTCTCTCCCGTGAGCAGTACTTC
TRBV4-2,TRBD1,NA,TRBJ2-7,CASSLRQGSSYEQYF,TGTGCCAGCAGCCTCCGACAGGGTAGCTCCTACGAGCAGTACTTC